The rows below give T cell receptor beta chains drawn from one sample of a study of Graves' ophthalmopathy and Graves' hyperthyroidism. TCRdb reprocessed the multiplex PCR reads with MiXCR, giving one entry per CDR3 protein. The profile shows approximately 380,000 distinct CDR3 sequences, around 21% of them singletons. Sequencing used peripheral blood. Receptor source: a woman aged 18-29 years with stable Graves' hyperthyroidism. The CDR3 runs from the conserved cysteine through the conserved F or W. A D gene is named only where the DNA matches it firmly.

D	V	J	CDR3
.	TRBV29-1	TRBJ2-7	CSVEQGPSYEQYF
.	TRBV6-1	TRBJ1-1	CASGQTVNTEAFF
.	TRBV30	TRBJ2-3	CAWGGQFPGRTDTQYF
.	TRBV2	TRBJ2-7	CASSNPGPNYEQYF
.	TRBV30	TRBJ1-1	CAWTEGVRIGDTEAFF
TRBD2	TRBV2	TRBJ2-5	CASRQSGIQYF
.	TRBV19	TRBJ1-3	CASSPDGGTGNTIYF
.	TRBV19	TRBJ1-1	CASSPPFTGTEAFF
.	TRBV24-1	TRBJ2-7	CATSDYRDTLNF
.	TRBV12-3/TRBV12-4	TRBJ1-2	CASRSPWGTYGYTF
TRBD2	TRBV6-5	TRBJ2-4	CASRTSGKNIQYF
.	TRBV28	TRBJ2-7	CASSTRTVLYEQYF
.	TRBV10-3	TRBJ2-7	CAISDHAGGSTYEQYF
TRBD1	TRBV28	TRBJ1-5	CASLGQGEGQPQHF
TRBD2	TRBV5-1	TRBJ2-7	CASSTGTSGVNYEQYF
TRBD2	TRBV12-3/TRBV12-4	TRBJ2-2	CASRGTSGSTGELFF
.	TRBV5-1	TRBJ1-1	CASSLGGHPNTEAFF